The clone carrying this TCR beta chain was counted a few times. Its antigen is unknown. These data come from a study of T cell repertoires in cytomegalovirus infection. Background on the study: CMV epitopes, recently identified HLA-C-restricted and well-studied HLA-B-restricted, were used. From public TCR beta signatures came an indication of both CMV infection and matching HLA type. Whole-study results and caveats: HLA-C-restricted CMV-specific TCR beta clonotypes prevailed in the ex vivo response.

Germline loops: CDR1 SGHVS, CDR2 FQNEAQ. V was clipped by 5 bases and J by 5 bases; unmatched bases: 10. The CDR3 extends over 15 amino acids. From the reads, TCRdb called clonotypes with MiXCR, one entry per CDR3 protein. The sample lists around 360,000 distinct CDR3 sequences, roughly 34% occurring once. This TCR was sampled from a human donor in good health (CMV status not recorded). Some clones in this sample may be carry-over from other donors' samples. Sequencing was performed on cultured PBMCs, taken from culture after CMV antigen stimulation. The chain employs TRBV7-8 and TRBJ2-5; 8 bases line up with TRBD1. CDR3 in DNA: TGTGCCAGCAGCCCAATCAGGGGGCGCGTGGAGACCCAGTACTTC. This codes for CASSPIRGRVETQYF.